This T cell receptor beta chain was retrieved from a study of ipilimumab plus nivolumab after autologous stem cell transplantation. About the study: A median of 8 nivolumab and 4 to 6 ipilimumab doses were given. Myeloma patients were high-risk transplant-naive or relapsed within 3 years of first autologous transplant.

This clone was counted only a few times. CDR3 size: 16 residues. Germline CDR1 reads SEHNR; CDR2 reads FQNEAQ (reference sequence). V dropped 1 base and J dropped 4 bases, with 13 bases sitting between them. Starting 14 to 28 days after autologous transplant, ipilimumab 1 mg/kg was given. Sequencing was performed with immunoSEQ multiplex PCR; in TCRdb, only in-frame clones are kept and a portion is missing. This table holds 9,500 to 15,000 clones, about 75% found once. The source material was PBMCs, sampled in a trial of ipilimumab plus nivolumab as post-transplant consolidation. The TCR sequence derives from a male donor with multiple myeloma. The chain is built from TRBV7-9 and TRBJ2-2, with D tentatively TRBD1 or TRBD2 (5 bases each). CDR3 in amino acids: CASSLEAGRGTGELFF. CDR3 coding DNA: TGTGCCAGCAGCTTAGAGGCAGGGAGAGGCACCGGGGAGCTGTTTTTT.